There are many counts of the clone carrying this T cell receptor beta chain. The antigen is undetermined. TCRdb reanalysed the 5' RACE reads using MiXCR and keeps one entry per CDR3 protein. The sample lists about 24,000 distinct CDR3 sequences; 8.8% were seen once. Germline-derived CDR1 and CDR2 are LNHDA and SQIVND (reference sequence). The length of the CDR3 is 16 residues. Trimming left V 7 bases short and J 4 bases short, with 20 bases between. This specimen comes from a study of spatial heterogeneity in lung cancer. Overall study findings and caveats: It was found that expanded intratumoral alpha and beta TCR counts tracked tumor mutation counts.

The time point is: sample taken at primary tumor resection. This TCR was sampled from a male donor with early-stage non-small cell lung cancer. The V call is TRBV19, the J call TRBJ1-5, with a possible D match to TRBD1 (6 bases). Sequenced here: lung tumor tissue, sampled at surgery. The CDR3 nucleotides are TGTGCCAGTAACGAGCCCGCGGGGGCAGGGAATCAGCCCCAGCATTTT. Residues: CASNEPAGAGNQPQHF.